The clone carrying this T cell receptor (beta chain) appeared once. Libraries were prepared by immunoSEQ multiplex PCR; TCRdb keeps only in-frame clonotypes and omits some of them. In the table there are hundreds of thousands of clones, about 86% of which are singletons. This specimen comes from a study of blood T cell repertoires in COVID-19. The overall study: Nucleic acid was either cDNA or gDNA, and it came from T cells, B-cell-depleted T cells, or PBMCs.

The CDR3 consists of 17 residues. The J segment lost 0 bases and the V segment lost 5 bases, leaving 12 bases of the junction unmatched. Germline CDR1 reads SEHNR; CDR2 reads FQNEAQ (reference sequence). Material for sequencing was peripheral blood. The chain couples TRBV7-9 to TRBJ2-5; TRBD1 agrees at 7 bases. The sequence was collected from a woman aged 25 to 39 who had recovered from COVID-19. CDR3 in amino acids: CASSTRDSAPYQETQYF. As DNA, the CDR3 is TGTGCCAGCAGCACGAGGGACAGCGCCCCGTACCAAGAGACCCAGTACTTC. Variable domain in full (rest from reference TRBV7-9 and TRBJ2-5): DTGVSQNPRHKITKRGQNVTFRCDPISEHNRLYWYRQTLGQGPEFLTYFQNEAQLEKSRLLSDRFSAERPKGSFSTLEIQRTEQGDSAMYLCASSTRDSAPYQETQYFGPGTRLLVL.